These 32 T cell receptor beta chains were sequenced from one sample in a study of blood T cell repertoires in COVID-19. Clones were sequenced by immunoSEQ multiplex PCR, and TCRdb holds only the in-frame ones, with some missing. Of 180,000 or so clones in the sample, roughly 90% were seen once. Sequences were obtained from peripheral blood. These receptors were taken from a man between 45 and 60 years old with acute or convalescent COVID-19.

As concerns this clone: Other nucleotide sequences from this sample produce the same CDR3. This sequence joins TRBV20-1 and TRBJ2-7; no clear D gene. This CDR3 contains 11 residues. Per the germline V gene, CDR1 is DFQATT and CDR2 is SNEGSKA (reference sequence). V lost 3 bases to trimming and J lost 7 bases, with 10 bases between them. CDR3 bases: TGCAGTGCTAGTTCAGGCTTTGAGCAGTACGTC. Its translation is CSASSGFEQYV.

The genes are TRBV28 and TRBJ2-7; a possible D gene is TRBD1 (6 bases). Germline V lookup: CDR1 MDHEN, CDR2 SYDVKM. V was trimmed by 5 bases and J by 7 bases, leaving 12 bases between them. The CDR3 consists of 12 residues. CDR3 residues: CASSPTGWEQYF. DNA of the CDR3: TGTGCCAGCAGTCCAACAGGGTGGGAGCAGTACTTC. Supplemented by reference TRBV28 and TRBJ2-7, the full variable domain reads DVKVTQSSRYLVKRTGEKVFLECVQDMDHENMFWYRQDPGLGLRLIYFSYDVKMKEKGDIPEGYSVSREKKERFSLILESASTNQTSMYLCASSPTGWEQYFGPGTRLTVT.

The gene calls are TRBV6-4 and TRBJ2-5; D is possibly TRBD1 (7 bases). With 5 bases removed from V and 4 bases from J, the gap between germline ends came to 11 bases. The CDR3 totals 13 residues. Germline CDR1 MRHNA, CDR2 SNTAGT. CDR3 sequence (DNA): TGTGCCAGCAGTAAGCAGGGGGGAGAGACCCAGTACTTC. This codes for CASSKQGGETQYF.

The V and J genes are TRBV4-1 and TRBJ1-5; D perhaps matches TRBD1 (6 bases). V gave up 0 bases and J gave up 4 bases, with 13 bases separating them. This CDR3 has 16 residues. CDR1 is MGHRA, CDR2 YSYEKL, per germline. The CDR3, as DNA: TGCGCCAGCAGCCAAGAGAGGACAGCTAGAAATCAGCCCCAGCATTTT. Translating gives CASSQERTARNQPQHF.

This clone occurred a few times. The rearrangement links TRBV2 to TRBJ2-7; D remains unclear. The CDR3 sequence is 15 residues long. Trimming cost V 5 bases and J 5 bases, with 19 bases left between them. CDR1 is SNHLY, CDR2 FYNNEI, per germline. CDR3 bases: TGTGCCAGCAGTCCCCTTTTTCCCCTATCCAACGAGCAGTACTTC. Protein product: CASSPLFPLSNEQYF.

The chain links TRBV7-2 to TRBJ2-7; 10 bases are shared with TRBD1. The CDR3 loop spans 16 amino acids. Per the germline V gene, CDR1 is SGHTA and CDR2 is FQGNSA. Germline trimming cut 1 base from V and 2 bases from J; bases unmatched to any gene: 5. The DNA for the CDR3 is TGTGCCAGCAGCTTAGAGCGGGACAGGGGTCCCTACGAGCAGTACTTC. Its protein product is CASSLERDRGPYEQYF.

The chain employs TRBV6-5 and TRBJ1-2; TRBD1 matches 9 bases. In germline, CDR1 is MNHEY, CDR2 SVGAGI. This CDR3 is 16 amino acids long. Losses at the gene ends were 2 bases for V and 1 base for J; bases not matched to a gene: 5. As DNA, the CDR3 is TGTGCCAGCAGTTACATTAGGACAGGGGTTAACTATGGCTACACCTTC. It yields the protein CASSYIRTGVNYGYTF.

Here the CDR3 DNA reads TGTGCCAGCAGCCGGAACTCAGGGGGCAAGGTCAATGAGCAGTTCTTC. Amino acid sequence: CASSRNSGGKVNEQFF. V usage is TRBV7-9 and J usage is TRBJ2-1; 8 bases are shared with TRBD1. Per the germline V gene, CDR1 is SEHNR and CDR2 is FQNEAQ (reference sequence). The CDR3 is 16 amino acids. V trimming: 5 bases; J trimming: 6 bases; junction bases outside the gene matches: 12.

The rearrangement uses TRBV2 and TRBJ2-4, with D hard to call. Trimming cost V 4 bases and J 0 bases, with 13 bases left between them. The CDR3 extends over 16 amino acids. Looked up from germline, CDR1 is SNHLY and CDR2 is FYNNEI. CDR3 coding DNA: TGTGCCAGCAGTGCTCGCAGAAATCTAGCCAAAAACATTCAGTACTTC. Protein product: CASSARRNLAKNIQYF.

The genes are TRBV19 and TRBJ1-4, with D unclear. V lost 7 bases to trimming and J lost 5 bases, with 14 bases between them. This CDR3 spans 14 amino acids. Germline CDR1 and CDR2: LNHDA and SQIVND (reference sequence). CDR3 protein: CASTLHGRNEKLFF. DNA for the CDR3: TGTGCCAGTACCCTACACGGGAGAAATGAAAAACTGTTTTTT.

The genes are TRBV29-1 and TRBJ2-1; 10 nucleotides align to TRBD1. The CDR3 runs 14 residues. The V gene end was trimmed by 3 bases and the J gene end by 6 bases; junction bases not matched to a gene: 5. Germline CDR1 and CDR2: SQVTM and ANQGSEA. The CDR3 DNA is TGCAGCGTTGACCGGGACAGGGGAATCAATGAGCAGTTCTTC. Its protein product is CSVDRDRGINEQFF.

This sequence joins TRBV9 and TRBJ2-1; D unclear. Germline V lookup: CDR1 SGDLS, CDR2 YYNGEE. CDR3 length equals 16 residues. Deletions cut 5 bases from V and 0 bases from J, with 15 bases between. CDR3 protein: CASSPIGESSYNEQFF. For the CDR3, the DNA is TGTGCCAGCAGTCCTATCGGAGAGAGCTCCTACAATGAGCAGTTCTTC.

The chain uses TRBV28 and TRBJ1-6; possible D gene TRBD1, 5 bases. The length of the CDR3 is 14 residues. V was shortened by 1 base and J by 10 bases, with 11 bases between the two germline ends. Germline values: CDR1 MDHEN, CDR2 SYDVKM. The DNA of the CDR3 is TGTGCCAGCAGTTTATTTCGGGGGGGATCACCCCTCCACTTT. This encodes CASSLFRGGSPLHF.

V gene TRBV6-4 combines with J gene TRBJ2-2, with TRBD1 matching over 7 bases. The CDR3 runs 15 residues. Germline values: CDR1 MRHNA, CDR2 SNTAGT. V gave up 6 bases and J gave up 0 bases; unmatched junction bases: 4. As DNA, the CDR3 is TGTGCCAGCAGCCGACAGGGTCCGAACACCGGGGAGCTGTTTTTT. It is translated as CASSRQGPNTGELFF.

V is TRBV28 and J is TRBJ2-7, with a possible D match to TRBD2 (6 bases). The germline V gene encodes CDR1 MDHEN and CDR2 SYDVKM. This CDR3 region has 14 residues. Trimming pared 5 bases from V and 3 bases from J, leaving 14 bases between. CDR3 in amino acids: CASSEPPRGYEQYF. The CDR3 DNA reads as TGTGCCAGCAGTGAACCGCCGCGGGGCTACGAGCAGTACTTC.

The chain links TRBV2 to TRBJ1-6, with D possibly TRBD1 on 5 matching bases. The germline CDR1 and CDR2 sequences are SNHLY and FYNNEI. The CDR3 covers 14 residues. Trimming cost V 5 bases and J 10 bases, with 15 bases left between them. The DNA of the CDR3 is TGTGCCAGCAGTCGTCTGCCAGGGCTATCACCCCTCCACTTT. Translating it yields CASSRLPGLSPLHF.

The chain recombines TRBV6-2 or TRBV6-3 with TRBJ1-5, with D hard to call. V was cut by 6 bases and J by 0 bases, with 6 bases left in between. The germline V gene encodes CDR1 MNHEY and CDR2 SVGEGT. The CDR3 runs 13 residues. The CDR3 coding sequence is TGTGCCAGCAGCAGACATAGCAATCAGCCCCAGCATTTT. Amino acid sequence: CASSRHSNQPQHF.

V and J are TRBV30 and TRBJ2-2; TRBD1 agrees at 7 bases. In germline, CDR1 is GTSNPN, CDR2 SVGIG (reference sequence). This CDR3 comprises 14 residues. As DNA, the CDR3 is TGTGCATTCTCTGGGACAGCAAACACCGGGGAGCTGTTTTTT. It is translated as CAFSGTANTGELFF.

This clone was detected once. This chain connects TRBV28 to TRBJ2-5; TRBD1 matches 10 bases. V lost 8 bases to trimming and J lost 3 bases; unmatched junction nucleotides: 3. This CDR3 has 13 amino acids. Germline CDR1 is MDHEN and CDR2 is SYDVKM. The CDR3 DNA reads TGTGCCAGCCTGGACAGGGGGGAAGAGACCCAGTACTTC. It translates to CASLDRGEETQYF.

The J gene is TRBJ2-2, the V gene TRBV3-1 (or the pseudogene TRBV3-2); 8 nucleotides agree with TRBD2. The CDR3 runs 17 residues. Germline V gene data show CDR1 as LGHDT and CDR2 as YNNKEL (reference sequence). V lost 1 base, J lost 1 base, and 5 bases stayed unmatched. In DNA, the CDR3 is TGTGCCAGCAGCCAAGTACGGACTAGCTGGAACACCGGGGAGCTGTTTTTT. Residues: CASSQVRTSWNTGELFF.

The gene calls are TRBV4-2 and TRBJ1-5; 9 positions agree with TRBD1. The CDR3 is 16 residues long. Germline CDR1 LGHNA, CDR2 YNFKEQ. Trimming took 3 bases from V and 2 from J; bases not matched to a gene: 5. This chain's CDR3 is CASSQGQGFGNQPQHF. CDR3 nucleotide sequence: TGTGCCAGCAGCCAGGGACAGGGATTTGGCAATCAGCCCCAGCATTTT.

The rearrangement links TRBV5-1 to TRBJ1-6; TRBD1 aligns across 9 bases. With 0 bases clipped from V and 5 bases from J, the junction kept 3 bases outside the gene matches. The CDR3 spans 16 residues. Germline V lookup: CDR1 SGHRS, CDR2 YFSETQ. The CDR3 coding sequence is TGCGCCAGCAGCTTGGGACAGGGGGTGGATAATTCACCCCTCCACTTT. Encoded protein: CASSLGQGVDNSPLHF.

The chain combines TRBV27 with TRBJ2-2, with TRBD2 matching 8 bases. Germline CDR1 reads MNHEY; CDR2 reads SMNVEV (reference sequence). V trimming: 6 bases; J trimming: 5 bases; junction bases outside the gene matches: 5. CDR3 length: 14 amino acids. CDR3 nucleotides: TGTGCCAGCAGAGGACTAGCATTTACCGGGGAGCTGTTTTTT. It codes for CASRGLAFTGELFF.

The V gene is TRBV27, the J gene TRBJ1-5, with D maybe TRBD1 (5 bases). The V end was cut by 8 bases, the J end by 0 bases, with 14 bases between. Germline-derived CDR1 and CDR2 are MNHEY and SMNVEV (reference sequence). The CDR3 spans 15 residues. The DNA of the CDR3 is TGTGCCAGCGGGCGGGGCCCTGATAGCAATCAGCCCCAGCATTTT. Translating it yields CASGRGPDSNQPQHF.

The chain links TRBV6-2 or TRBV6-3 to TRBJ2-7; possibly TRBD2 for D (5 bases). In germline, CDR1 is MNHEY, CDR2 SVGEGT. The CDR3 length is 15 residues. Trimming removed 0 bases at V and 1 base at J, with 10 bases between. The CDR3 DNA reads TGTGCCAGCAGTTACTCGAGTGGACTTTCCTACGAGCAGTACGTC. Protein sequence: CASSYSSGLSYEQYV.

This sequence joins TRBV19 and TRBJ1-5; TRBD1 matches at 8 bases. Germline loops: CDR1 LNHDA, CDR2 SQIVND (reference sequence). V shed 3 bases, J shed 2 bases, and the junction held 9 bases outside the gene matches. CDR3 length equals 17 residues. CDR3 DNA sequence: TGTGCCAGTAGTATCCGGGACAGGACGGATGGCAATCAGCCCCAGCATTTT. Translating gives CASSIRDRTDGNQPQHF.

The rearrangement joins TRBV15 to TRBJ1-5; 8 bases fit TRBD1. V shed 5 bases and J 7 bases; nucleotides not matched to a gene: 4. Looked up from germline, CDR1 is LNHNV and CDR2 is YYDKDF (reference sequence). The length of the CDR3 is 13 residues. The CDR3 here is CATSVNRGQPQHF. The CDR3, as DNA: TGTGCCACCAGCGTAAACAGGGGGCAGCCCCAGCATTTT.

V is TRBV5-8 and J is TRBJ1-6, with D possibly being TRBD1 (6 bases). The ends were cut back, 7 bases at V and 12 bases at J, with 20 bases in the middle. The germline gives CDR1 SGHTS, CDR2 YDEGEE. The CDR3 runs to 14 residues. CDR3 amino acids: CASPVPGAGVPLHF. The CDR3 bases are TGTGCCAGCCCCGTGCCAGGGGCTGGAGTACCCCTCCACTTT.

This clone was counted a single time. The gene calls are TRBV10-3 and TRBJ2-2; 9 bases are shared with TRBD1. Looked up from germline, CDR1 is ENHRY and CDR2 is SYGVKD. With 3 bases clipped from V and 7 bases from J, the junction kept 3 bases outside the gene matches. The CDR3 length is 14 residues. This CDR3 is CAISEQGADGELFF. The CDR3 coding sequence is TGTGCCATCAGTGAACAGGGGGCGGACGGGGAGCTGTTTTTT.

The CDR3 nucleotides read TGCGCCAGCAGCTTACTAGCGGGAGTGGAGACCCAGTACTTC. It specifies CASSLLAGVETQYF. The rearrangement joins TRBV5-1 to TRBJ2-5; TRBD2 agrees at 11 bases. The CDR3 totals 14 residues. The junction had 2 bases not matched to a gene; V was cut back by 2 bases and J by 5 bases. The germline CDR1 and CDR2 sequences are SGHRS and YFSETQ. The full variable domain, in which reference TRBV5-1 and TRBJ2-5 provide the parts outside the CDR3, is KAGVTQTPRYLIKTRGQQVTLSCSPISGHRSVSWYQQTPGQGLQFLFEYFSETQRNKGNFPGRFSGRQFSNSRSEMNVSTLELGDSALYLCASSLLAGVETQYFGPGTRLLVL.

The J gene is TRBJ2-1, the V gene TRBV15; 9 bases map to TRBD2. Germline trimming cut 0 bases from V and 8 bases from J; bases unmatched to any gene: 8. In germline, CDR1 is LNHNV, CDR2 YYDKDF (reference sequence). The CDR3 is 16 amino acids. The CDR3 DNA is TGTGCCACCAGCAGAGAATGGTCTAGCGGGGCCGATGAGCAGTTCTTC. Amino acids: CATSREWSSGADEQFF. The whole variable domain, remainder taken from reference TRBV15 and TRBJ2-1, is DAMVIQNPRYQVTQFGKPVTLSCSQTLNHNVMYWYQQKSSQAPKLLFHYYDKDFNNEADTPDNFQSRRPNTSFCFLDIRSPGLGDTAMYLCATSREWSSGADEQFFGPGTRLTVL.

This clone was seen a handful of times. This chain connects TRBV7-9 to TRBJ2-2; a weak D match, TRBD2 (5 bases). Germline assignment: CDR1 SEHNR and CDR2 FQNEAQ (reference sequence). V was trimmed by 6 bases and J by 4 bases, leaving 18 bases between them. This CDR3 is built from 16 residues. CDR3 residues: CASRLKMRVSTGELFF. As DNA, the CDR3 is TGTGCCAGCAGGCTTAAGATGAGGGTCTCCACCGGGGAGCTGTTTTTT.